A selection of T cell receptor beta chains follows, all from one sample in a study of Graves' ophthalmopathy and Graves' hyperthyroidism. TCRdb re-called the multiplex PCR reads with MiXCR, one entry per CDR3 protein. Of 900,000 to 1,200,000 distinct CDR3 sequences listed, around a third are singletons. Sequencing used peripheral blood or thyroid tissue (not recorded which). The receptors were sampled from an adult man with Graves' hyperthyroidism. Each CDR3 is given with its conserved first and last residue. The order of the fields is J gene, D gene, clone size, V gene, CDR3 DNA, CDR3 protein. The D gene is left open where the match is weak. For some rows the clone size is stated as once, few or many, or as a class when expanded; others skip it.

J: TRBJ1-5
D: .
size: few
V: TRBV6-5
DNA: TGTGCCAGCGGCAAACAGGGTGATCAGCCCCAGCATTTT
CDR3: CASGKQGDQPQHF

J: TRBJ2-7
D: .
size: .
V: TRBV6-2/TRBV6-3
DNA: TGTGCCAGCAGTCGGCGACTAGACGAGCAGTACTTC
CDR3: CASSRRLDEQYF

J: TRBJ2-7
D: TRBD1
size: many
V: TRBV9
DNA: TGTGCCAGCAGCACCGGACAGGGGGCGGGAGAGCAGTACTTC
CDR3: CASSTGQGAGEQYF

J: TRBJ1-1
D: .
size: .
V: TRBV12-3/TRBV12-4
DNA: TGTGCCAGCAGTCAGAGACCGAGGGTGAACACTGAAGCTTTCTTT
CDR3: CASSQRPRVNTEAFF

J: TRBJ2-5
D: .
size: many
V: TRBV12-3/TRBV12-4
DNA: TGTGCCAGCACCAGCGGGACATGGGGGGAGACCCAGTACTTC
CDR3: CASTSGTWGETQYF

J: TRBJ2-2
D: TRBD2
size: few
V: TRBV7-2
DNA: TGTGCCAGCAGCTTAGCTGGGGGGGGGGTCACCGGGGAGCTGTTTTTT
CDR3: CASSLAGGGVTGELFF

J: TRBJ1-6
D: .
size: few
V: TRBV18
DNA: TGTGCCAGCTCATATGGTGATTCACCCCTCCACTTT
CDR3: CASSYGDSPLHF

J: TRBJ2-6
D: .
size: many
V: TRBV20-1
DNA: TGCAGTGCTAGGTACGACTCTGGGGCCAACGTCCTGACTTTC
CDR3: CSARYDSGANVLTF

J: TRBJ2-5
D: TRBD2
size: .
V: TRBV15
DNA: TGTGCCACCAGCAGCGGACTAGCGGGAGGAGAGACCCAGTACTTC
CDR3: CATSSGLAGGETQYF

J: TRBJ2-7
D: .
size: many
V: TRBV7-8
DNA: TGTGCCAGCAGCCCGGCGGCAGGCAGCCTACACTTC
CDR3: CASSPAAGSLHF

J: TRBJ2-6
D: .
size: .
V: TRBV12-3/TRBV12-4
DNA: TGTGCCAGCAGATCTATGGGCACCGGGGCCAACGTCCTGACTTTC
CDR3: CASRSMGTGANVLTF

J: TRBJ1-2
D: .
size: .
V: TRBV4-3
DNA: TGCGCCAGCAGCCAACTCGCAGGCTTTGGCTATGGCTACACCTTC
CDR3: CASSQLAGFGYGYTF

J: TRBJ1-1
D: .
size: many
V: TRBV7-9
DNA: TGTGCCAGCAACCCCGGGACGGTCACTGAAGCTTTCTTT
CDR3: CASNPGTVTEAFF

J: TRBJ1-5
D: .
size: .
V: TRBV6-5
DNA: TGTGCCAGCAGTTACTCGATAGGGACTTTAGATCAGCCCCAGCATTTT
CDR3: CASSYSIGTLDQPQHF

J: TRBJ1-1
D: TRBD1
size: .
V: TRBV29-1
DNA: TGCAGCGTTCGCCCGGACAGGTCGCGGAGTGTCTTT
CDR3: CSVRPDRSRSVF

J: TRBJ2-7
D: TRBD1
size: .
V: TRBV9
DNA: TGTGCCAGCAGCTCCGGCCGGGGCAGGGGGCGAAGCGAGCAGTACTTC
CDR3: CASSSGRGRGRSEQYF

J: TRBJ2-1
D: .
size: few
V: TRBV7-9
DNA: TGTGCCAGCAGCTTAAGAGAGGCCCCGCGCAATGAGCAGTTCTTC
CDR3: CASSLREAPRNEQFF

J: TRBJ2-5
D: .
size: few
V: TRBV11-2
DNA: TGTGCCAGCAGCCCCTACCCCAGGGAGGGGGGTCAAGAGACCCAGTACTTC
CDR3: CASSPYPREGGQETQYF

J: TRBJ1-5
D: .
size: .
V: TRBV19
DNA: TGTGCCAGCAGCCAAGATCCATGGACAGAAAATCAGCCCCAGCATTTT
CDR3: CASSQDPWTENQPQHF

J: TRBJ2-5
D: .
size: many
V: TRBV10-3
DNA: TGTGCCATCAGTGAGGGACCTCGAGAGACCCAGTACTTC
CDR3: CAISEGPRETQYF

J: TRBJ2-7
D: .
size: .
V: TRBV10-2
DNA: TGCGCCACGGGTAGAGTCTACTACGAGCAGTACTTC
CDR3: CATGRVYYEQYF

J: TRBJ1-2
D: TRBD1
size: .
V: TRBV7-9
DNA: TGTGCCAGCAGCTCCCGACTCAGGGGGCTCGTCTATGGCTACACCTTC
CDR3: CASSSRLRGLVYGYTF

J: TRBJ1-2
D: .
size: .
V: TRBV7-2
DNA: TGTGCCAGCGTCGCCGGCCCGGCCTATGGCTACACCTTC
CDR3: CASVAGPAYGYTF

J: TRBJ2-7
D: TRBD2
size: .
V: TRBV7-9
DNA: TGTGCCAGCAGAGATAGCGGGGGGCCCGCCTACGAGCAGTACTTC
CDR3: CASRDSGGPAYEQYF

J: TRBJ2-7
D: TRBD2
size: .
V: TRBV25-1
DNA: TGTGCCAGCAGTGCTAGAGTACGGCTAGCGGGATCCTACGAGCAGTACTTC
CDR3: CASSARVRLAGSYEQYF

J: TRBJ1-5
D: .
size: .
V: TRBV2
DNA: TGTGCCAGCAGTGAAGGACAGGCCAGTCAGCCCCAGCATTTT
CDR3: CASSEGQASQPQHF

J: TRBJ1-2
D: .
size: many
V: TRBV10-3
DNA: TGTGCCATCAGCGAGAGCGGGGGCGGTGGCTACACCTTC
CDR3: CAISESGGGGYTF

J: TRBJ2-7
D: .
size: few
V: TRBV9
DNA: TGTGCCAGCAGCGCAGGACCGGGACACCGCTACGAGCAGTACTTC
CDR3: CASSAGPGHRYEQYF

J: TRBJ1-2
D: .
size: .
V: TRBV15
DNA: TGTGCCACCAGCAGAGATCTGAGGGCTAGCTACACCTTC
CDR3: CATSRDLRASYTF

J: TRBJ1-1
D: .
size: few
V: TRBV5-1
DNA: TGCGCCAGCAGCTTGTATTTTCGGAACACTGAAGCTTTCTTT
CDR3: CASSLYFRNTEAFF

J: TRBJ1-5
D: .
size: few
V: TRBV2
DNA: TGTGCCAGCAGTGGTATTTCAGGGTTCAGTCAGCCCCAGCATTTT
CDR3: CASSGISGFSQPQHF

J: TRBJ1-5
D: .
size: many
V: TRBV7-3
DNA: TGTGCCAGCAGTCCAGGTGGAGGGGTTGATCAGCCCCAGCATTTT
CDR3: CASSPGGGVDQPQHF

J: TRBJ2-2
D: .
size: few
V: TRBV11-2
DNA: TGTGCCAGCAGCTTACTCCCCCTACAGGGCAGGGAGCTGTTTTTT
CDR3: CASSLLPLQGRELFF

J: TRBJ1-5
D: .
size: many
V: TRBV7-2
DNA: TGTGCCAGCAGCGCAACAGGGTTGATAGGTCAGCCCCAGCATTTT
CDR3: CASSATGLIGQPQHF

J: TRBJ2-5
D: .
size: few
V: TRBV9
DNA: TGTGCCAGCAGCCCCCGGGGAGGCGGGTTGGAGACCCAGTACTTC
CDR3: CASSPRGGGLETQYF

J: TRBJ1-2
D: .
size: many
V: TRBV4-1
DNA: TGCGCCAGCAGCCCGCATCGGGGTAACTATGGCTACACCTTC
CDR3: CASSPHRGNYGYTF

J: TRBJ1-2
D: .
size: .
V: TRBV12-3/TRBV12-4
DNA: TGTGCCAGCAGTTTATCGCTGAGACAAAGCTACACCTTC
CDR3: CASSLSLRQSYTF

J: TRBJ1-2
D: .
size: many
V: TRBV20-1
DNA: TGCAGTGCTACGGCCGAAGCTAACTATGGCTACACCTTC
CDR3: CSATAEANYGYTF

J: TRBJ1-1
D: .
size: few
V: TRBV10-3
DNA: TGTGCTTCAATGGACAGCGTAAACGACAAAGCTTTCTTT
CDR3: CASMDSVNDKAFF

J: TRBJ1-1
D: TRBD1
size: .
V: TRBV7-3
DNA: TGTGCCAGCAGCGACGGACAGGGGGCTCTGAACACTGAAGCTTTCTTT
CDR3: CASSDGQGALNTEAFF

J: TRBJ1-4
D: TRBD1
size: few
V: TRBV20-1
DNA: TGCAGTGCTAGCCGGACAGGGCTAGGTATTGAAAAACTGCTTTTT
CDR3: CSASRTGLGIEKLLF

J: TRBJ2-7
D: .
size: .
V: TRBV7-9
DNA: TGTGCCAGCAGCGTTGAAGCACGTGGCCAAAGGGACGAGCAGTACTTC
CDR3: CASSVEARGQRDEQYF

J: TRBJ2-2
D: TRBD1
size: many
V: TRBV2
DNA: TGTGCCAGCAGTGAAGTTCCGGGACAGGGCTACGCCGGGGAGCTGTTTTTT
CDR3: CASSEVPGQGYAGELFF

J: TRBJ2-5
D: .
size: few
V: TRBV6-2/TRBV6-3
DNA: TGTGCCAGCAGTTACGTGGATATTGGGCTGGAAGAGACCCAGTACTTC
CDR3: CASSYVDIGLEETQYF

J: TRBJ2-7
D: .
size: once
V: TRBV10-2
DNA: TGCGCCAGCATGACAGGCCAATACGAGCAGTACTTC
CDR3: CASMTGQYEQYF

J: TRBJ1-3
D: .
size: .
V: TRBV20-1
DNA: TGCAGTGCTCCAGCCAACTCTGGAGACACCATATATTTT
CDR3: CSAPANSGDTIYF

J: TRBJ2-5
D: .
size: many
V: TRBV29-1
DNA: TGCAGCGTTGGGAACCGAGAGACCCAGTACTTC
CDR3: CSVGNRETQYF

J: TRBJ2-5
D: TRBD1
size: .
V: TRBV2
DNA: TGTGCCAGCAGTACTAGGGGGCTGAGGACGGAGACCCAGTACTTC
CDR3: CASSTRGLRTETQYF

J: TRBJ1-6
D: .
size: .
V: TRBV28
DNA: TGTGCCTGCAGTATTACGGTGGACAATTCACCCCTCCACTTT
CDR3: CACSITVDNSPLHF

J: TRBJ2-7
D: .
size: many
V: TRBV29-1
DNA: TGCAGCGTAGACGGGGGACCTCGGGACGAGCAGTACTTC
CDR3: CSVDGGPRDEQYF

J: TRBJ1-5
D: TRBD1
size: many
V: TRBV2
DNA: TGTGCCAGCAGAGGACAGGGAGGCAATCAGCCCCAGCATTTT
CDR3: CASRGQGGNQPQHF

J: TRBJ1-4
D: TRBD1
size: .
V: TRBV9
DNA: TGTGCCAGCAGCGGTCGGACAGGGGGGAATGAAAAACTGTTTTTT
CDR3: CASSGRTGGNEKLFF

J: TRBJ2-7
D: TRBD2
size: .
V: TRBV9
DNA: TGTGCCAGCAGCCAAGTGCTGCGGCGAGAGGGGAGGGCCTACGAGCAGTACTTC
CDR3: CASSQVLRREGRAYEQYF

J: TRBJ2-1
D: .
size: .
V: TRBV7-2
DNA: TGTGCCAGCAGCCTGGGCACAGGACCCTACAATGAGCAGTTCTTC
CDR3: CASSLGTGPYNEQFF